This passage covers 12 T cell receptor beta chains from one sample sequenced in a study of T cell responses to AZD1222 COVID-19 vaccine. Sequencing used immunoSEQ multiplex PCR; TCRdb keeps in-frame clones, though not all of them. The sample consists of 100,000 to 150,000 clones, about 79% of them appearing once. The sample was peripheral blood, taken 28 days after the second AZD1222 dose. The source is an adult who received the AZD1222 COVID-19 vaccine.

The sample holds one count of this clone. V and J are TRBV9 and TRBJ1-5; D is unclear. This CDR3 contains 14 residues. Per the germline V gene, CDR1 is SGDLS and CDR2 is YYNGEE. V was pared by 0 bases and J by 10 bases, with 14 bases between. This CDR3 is CASSVDGGNLPQHF. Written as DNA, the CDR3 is TGTGCCAGCAGCGTAGACGGAGGTAATCTTCCCCAGCATTTT.

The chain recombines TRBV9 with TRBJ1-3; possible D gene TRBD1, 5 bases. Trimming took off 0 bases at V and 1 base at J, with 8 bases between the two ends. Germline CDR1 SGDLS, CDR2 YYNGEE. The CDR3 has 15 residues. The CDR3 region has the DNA TGTGCCAGCAGCGTAGCGACAGAATCTGGAAACACCATATATTTT. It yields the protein CASSVATESGNTIYF.

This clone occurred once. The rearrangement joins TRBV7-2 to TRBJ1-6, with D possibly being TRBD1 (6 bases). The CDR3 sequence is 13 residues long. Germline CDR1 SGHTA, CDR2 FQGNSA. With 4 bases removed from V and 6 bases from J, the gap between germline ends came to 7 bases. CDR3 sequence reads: CASSWTVNSPLHF. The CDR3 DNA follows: TGTGCCAGCAGCTGGACAGTTAATTCACCCCTCCACTTT.

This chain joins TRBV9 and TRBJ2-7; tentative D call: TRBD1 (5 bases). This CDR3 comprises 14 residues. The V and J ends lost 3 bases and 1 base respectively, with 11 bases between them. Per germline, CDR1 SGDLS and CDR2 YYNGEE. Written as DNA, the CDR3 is TGTGCCAGCAGCGCCTGGGCAGGGTCCTACGAGCAGTACTTC. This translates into CASSAWAGSYEQYF. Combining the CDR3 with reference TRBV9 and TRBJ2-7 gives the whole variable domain DSGVTQTPKHLITATGQRVTLRCSPRSGDLSVYWYQQSLDQGLQFLIQYYNGEERAKGNILERFSAQQFPDLHSELNLSSLELGDSALYFCASSAWAGSYEQYFGPGTRLTVT.

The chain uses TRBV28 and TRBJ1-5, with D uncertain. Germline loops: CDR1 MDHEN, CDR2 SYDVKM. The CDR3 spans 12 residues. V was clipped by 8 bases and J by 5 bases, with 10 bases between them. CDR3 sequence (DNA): TGTGCCAGCGGGCAGACCCATCAGCCCCAGCATTTT. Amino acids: CASGQTHQPQHF.

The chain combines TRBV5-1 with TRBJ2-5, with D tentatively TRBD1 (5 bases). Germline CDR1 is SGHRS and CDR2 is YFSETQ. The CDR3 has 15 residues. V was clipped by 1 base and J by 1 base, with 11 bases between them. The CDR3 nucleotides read TGCGCCAGCAGCTTGTTGTTCCAGGGCCAAGAGACCCAGTACTTC. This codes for CASSLLFQGQETQYF.

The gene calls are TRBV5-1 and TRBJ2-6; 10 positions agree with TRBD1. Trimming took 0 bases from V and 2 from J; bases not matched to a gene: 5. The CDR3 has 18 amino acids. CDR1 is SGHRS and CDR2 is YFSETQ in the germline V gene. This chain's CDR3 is CASSLAGQGGTGANVLTF. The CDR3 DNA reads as TGCGCCAGCAGCTTGGCAGGACAGGGGGGGACTGGGGCCAACGTCCTGACTTTC.

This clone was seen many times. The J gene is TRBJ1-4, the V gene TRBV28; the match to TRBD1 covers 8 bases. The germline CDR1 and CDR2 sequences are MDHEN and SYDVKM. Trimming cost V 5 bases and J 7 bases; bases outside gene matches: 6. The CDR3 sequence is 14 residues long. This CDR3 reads CASSHRTGSEKLFF. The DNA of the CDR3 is TGTGCCAGCAGTCATAGGACAGGGAGTGAAAAACTGTTTTTT.

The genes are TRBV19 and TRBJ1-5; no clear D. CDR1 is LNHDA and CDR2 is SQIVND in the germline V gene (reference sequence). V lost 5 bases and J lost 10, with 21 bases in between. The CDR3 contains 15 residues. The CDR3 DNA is TGTGCCAGTAGTGCGGCCCCCGGGCCCGAGGGACCCCAGCATTTT. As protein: CASSAAPGPEGPQHF.

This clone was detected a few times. CDR3 coding DNA: TGTGCCAGCACCCGCAACAGGGGAGGCAATCAGCCCCAGCATTTT. Its translation is CASTRNRGGNQPQHF. V usage is TRBV28 and J usage is TRBJ1-5, with 7 bases lining up with TRBD1. The V gene's germline CDR1 is MDHEN and CDR2 SYDVKM. The CDR3 is made up of 15 amino acids. Trimming took 7 bases from V and 2 from J; bases not matched to a gene: 8.

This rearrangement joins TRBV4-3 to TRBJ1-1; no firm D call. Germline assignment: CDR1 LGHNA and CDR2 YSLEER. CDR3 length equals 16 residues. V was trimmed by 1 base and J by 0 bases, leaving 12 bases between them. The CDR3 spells CASSQGRTQMNTEAFF. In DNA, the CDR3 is TGCGCCAGCAGCCAAGGGAGGACCCAGATGAACACTGAAGCTTTCTTT.

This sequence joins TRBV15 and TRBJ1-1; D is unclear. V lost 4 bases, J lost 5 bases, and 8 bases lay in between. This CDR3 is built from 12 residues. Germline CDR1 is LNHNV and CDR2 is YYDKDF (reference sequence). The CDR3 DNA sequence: TGTGCCACCAGCATAGAAATGACTGAAGCTTTCTTT. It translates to CATSIEMTEAFF.